The next 32 T cell receptor beta chains were all read from a single sample in a study of molecular identifiers for immune sequencing clone quantification. Via MiXCR, TCRdb re-called the PCR reads, giving one row per CDR3 protein. The table shows 70,000 to 95,000 distinct CDR3 sequences, with around 19% occurring only once. Sequencing was carried out using naive CD8+ T cells from blood, with Jurkat cell RNA spiked in. Specified subset: FACS-sorted CD8+CD4-CCR7+CD45RA+ naive T cells. The receptor source for this set is a human donor in good health. Some libraries in this study had Jurkat cell RNA spiked in.

This clonotype was found many times. The chain recombines TRBV7-9 with TRBJ2-2; 7 nucleotides agree with TRBD2. Losses at the gene ends were 5 bases for V and 6 bases for J; bases not matched to a gene: 9. This CDR3 contains 15 residues. Germline loops: CDR1 SEHNR, CDR2 FQNEAQ (reference sequence). The CDR3 protein is CASSPVRREPGELFF. The CDR3 nucleotides are TGTGCCAGCAGCCCTGTAAGGCGGGAGCCCGGGGAGCTGTTTTTT.

This clonotype was recorded many times. The genes are TRBV28 and TRBJ1-5; 7 bases fit TRBD1. Germline V CDR1 and CDR2: MDHEN, SYDVKM. The CDR3 totals 14 residues. V was pared by 5 bases and J by 5 bases, with 6 bases of the junction left unmatched. Here the CDR3 reads CASSGGDRYQPQHF. The DNA for the CDR3 is TGTGCCAGCAGTGGGGGGGACAGATATCAGCCCCAGCATTTT.

At least ten counts were recorded for this clonotype. The chain links TRBV24-1 to TRBJ2-2; TRBD1 or TRBD2 may be the D gene (5 bases each). V was trimmed by 5 bases and J by 3 bases, leaving 12 bases between them. The CDR3 length is 15 residues. CDR1 KGHDR and CDR2 SFDVKD come from the germline V gene. CDR3 coding DNA: TGTGCCACCAGTGGGCCAGGGCGGGACACCGGGGAGCTGTTTTTT. This translates into CATSGPGRDTGELFF.

This clonotype was seen repeatedly, ten times or more. The chain recombines TRBV20-1 with TRBJ1-1, with 9 bases identical to TRBD1. Per the germline V gene, CDR1 is DFQATT and CDR2 is SNEGSKA (reference sequence). Germline trimming cut 2 bases from V and 7 bases from J; bases unmatched to any gene: 5. The CDR3 sequence is 13 residues long. The CDR3, as DNA: TGCAGTGCTAGAAACAGGGGGCCGAGTGAAGCTTTCTTT. Encoded protein: CSARNRGPSEAFF.

Many counts were recorded for this clonotype. V is TRBV28 and J is TRBJ2-1; D remains ambiguous. This CDR3 region has 18 residues. Trimming took off 6 bases at V and 6 bases at J, with 27 bases between the two ends. Looked up from germline, CDR1 is MDHEN and CDR2 is SYDVKM. CDR3 in DNA: TGTGCCAGCAGAATACTTCAACCGGAATTTACTGGCCGCAATGAGCAGTTCTTC. It yields the protein CASRILQPEFTGRNEQFF.

This clonotype has ten or more counts. The DNA for the CDR3 is TGTGCCAGCAGTCCGGACAGGGTCGAGACCCAGTACTTC. It is translated as CASSPDRVETQYF. V gene TRBV6-6 combines with J gene TRBJ2-5; 8 bases are a match to TRBD1. J was trimmed by 5 bases and V by 5 bases; bases with no gene match: 4. The CDR3 length is 13 residues. The germline gives CDR1 MNHNY, CDR2 SVGAGI (reference sequence).

This clonotype was seen ten or more times. This chain connects TRBV25-1 to TRBJ2-1; 10 nucleotides match TRBD1. Germline CDR1 reads MGHDK; CDR2 reads SYGVNS. The CDR3 is 17 amino acids. The J segment lost 6 bases and the V segment lost 6 bases, leaving 14 bases of the junction unmatched. This CDR3 reads CASSAGTGATTGNEQFF. The CDR3 DNA follows: TGTGCCAGCAGCGCGGGGACAGGGGCGACTACTGGCAATGAGCAGTTCTTC.

This clonotype was counted at least ten times. The J gene is TRBJ2-7, the V gene TRBV20-1; D is undetermined. Trimming stripped 3 bases from V and 0 bases from J, with 12 bases between. Germline V CDR1 and CDR2: DFQATT, SNEGSKA (reference sequence). This CDR3 contains 14 residues. The CDR3: CSASGRIPSYEQYF. The DNA for the CDR3 is TGCAGTGCTAGTGGCAGGATTCCCTCCTACGAGCAGTACTTC.

There are many counts of this clonotype. The chain is built from TRBV29-1 and TRBJ2-2, with unresolved D. CDR1 and CDR2 from the germline V gene are SQVTM and ANQGSEA. The CDR3 contains 14 residues. V shed 3 bases and J shed 6 bases, with 14 bases lying between them. CDR3 nucleotides: TGCAGCGTTGAGGGGTGGAGAGGCGCCGGGGAGCTGTTTTTT. As protein: CSVEGWRGAGELFF.

This clonotype showed up many times. The rearrangement links TRBV27 to TRBJ2-5, with 10 nucleotides matching TRBD2. V trimming: 0 bases; J trimming: 5 bases; junction bases outside the gene matches: 6. The CDR3 consists of 16 residues. The germline V gene has CDR1 MNHEY and CDR2 SMNVEV (reference sequence). The CDR3 DNA follows: TGTGCCAGCAGTTTATCGATGGGGACTAGCGTGGAGACCCAGTACTTC. This translates into CASSLSMGTSVETQYF.

This rearrangement joins TRBV13 to TRBJ2-5; D gene uncertain. The CDR3 is 14 residues long. Per the germline V gene, CDR1 is PRHDT and CDR2 is FYEKMQ (reference sequence). V was cut by 5 bases and J by 1 base, with 11 bases left in between. The CDR3 sequence is CASSLEKAQETQYF. The CDR3 nucleotides read TGTGCCAGCAGCCTGGAAAAGGCCCAAGAGACCCAGTACTTC.

This clonotype was counted at least ten times. The J gene is TRBJ2-1, the V gene TRBV2; D ambiguous. This CDR3 spans 15 amino acids. Trimming took off 6 bases at V and 1 base at J, with 13 bases between the two ends. From germline, CDR1 is SNHLY and CDR2 FYNNEI. The CDR3 coding sequence is TGTGCCAGCAGAGTACCTAGAAGATCCTACAATGAGCAGTTCTTC. This encodes CASRVPRRSYNEQFF.

Ten or more counts support this clonotype. The chain recombines TRBV4-3 with TRBJ1-1; D unclear. Trimming removed 3 bases at V and 6 bases at J, with 11 bases between. Germline CDR1 LGHNA, CDR2 YSLEER. This CDR3 has 13 residues. This CDR3 reads CASSHGDGPEAFF. The CDR3 coding sequence is TGCGCCAGCAGCCACGGAGATGGACCTGAAGCTTTCTTT.

This clonotype was recorded at least ten times. The V call is TRBV6-2 or TRBV6-3, the J call TRBJ1-5, with 7 positions matching TRBD1. The CDR3 is 15 amino acids. Trimming removed 3 bases from V and 6 bases from J; junction bases left unmatched: 8. Germline CDR1 MNHEY, CDR2 SVGEGT. CDR3 DNA sequence: TGTGCCAGCAGTTATTTTGGGGACAGCGGTCAGCCCCAGCATTTT. Translated, it gives CASSYFGDSGQPQHF.

Note on this clonotype: Possible read error: a much larger clone is one base away. The chain couples TRBV11-2 to TRBJ2-1; weak D call: TRBD1 (6 bases). The CDR3 sequence is 15 residues long. CDR1 and CDR2 (germline): SGHAT, FQNNGV. The chain's CDR3 is CASSPYRAAYNGQFF. In DNA form, the CDR3 reads TGTGCCAGCAGCCCATACAGGGCCGCCTACAATGGGCAGTTCTTC.

This clonotype was counted many times. The chain links TRBV20-1 to TRBJ2-5; either TRBD1 or TRBD2 may fit D (6 bases each). With 6 bases removed from V and 2 bases from J, the gap between germline ends came to 16 bases. Looked up from germline, CDR1 is DFQATT and CDR2 is SNEGSKA (reference sequence). This CDR3 has 14 residues. The CDR3 here is CSAGTGAGQETQYF. For the CDR3, the DNA is TGCAGTGCGGGAACGGGGGCCGGACAAGAGACCCAGTACTTC.

Many counts were recorded for this clonotype. The chain is built from TRBV7-6 and TRBJ2-5, with 11 bases fitting TRBD2. CDR3 size: 18 residues. Looked up from germline, CDR1 is SGHVS and CDR2 is FNYEAQ. Trimming removed 2 bases from V and 5 bases from J; junction bases left unmatched: 13. CDR3 coding DNA: TGTGCCAGCAGCTTATTTGGAGGTAGCGGGGGGGCCCTGGAGACCCAGTACTTC. Translation gives CASSLFGGSGGALETQYF.

This clonotype has just a few counts. The chain links TRBV27 to TRBJ2-7; 8 nucleotides match TRBD1. The CDR3 runs to 14 residues. Germline V CDR1 and CDR2: MNHEY, SMNVEV (reference sequence). Germline trimming cut 3 bases from V and 1 base from J; bases unmatched to any gene: 2. CDR3 DNA: TGTGCCAGCAGTTTTGGGGACAGGTCCTACGAGCAGTACTTC. The encoded protein is CASSFGDRSYEQYF.

About this clonotype: Possible read error: a much larger clone is one base away. V usage is TRBV4-3 and J usage is TRBJ1-3; no firm D call. CDR3 length equals 16 residues. Trimming took off 0 bases at V and 8 bases at J, with 17 bases between the two ends. The germline V gene has CDR1 LGHNA and CDR2 YSLEER. The CDR3 region is CASSQDTGSAGDTIYF. Written as DNA, the CDR3 is TGCGCCAGCAGCCAAGATACGGGGTCAGCGGGAGACACCATATATTTT.

At least ten counts were recorded for this clonotype. This chain connects TRBV7-9 to TRBJ2-2, with D possibly TRBD1 on 6 matching bases. V shed 8 bases and J shed 6 bases, with 10 bases lying between them. Germline V gene data show CDR1 as SEHNR and CDR2 as FQNEAQ (reference sequence). The CDR3 covers 12 residues. CDR3 region: CASQKGAGELFF. The CDR3 coding sequence is TGTGCCAGCCAAAAGGGGGCCGGGGAGCTGTTTTTT.

The sample holds many counts of this clonotype. This chain connects TRBV12-3 or TRBV12-4 to TRBJ2-5; D is uncertain. The CDR3 is 13 amino acids. Trimming stripped 4 bases from V and 2 bases from J, with 8 bases between. The CDR3 DNA reads as TGTGCCAGCAGTTGGGCCAGACAAGAGACCCAGTACTTC. Its protein is CASSWARQETQYF.

The gene calls are TRBV12-3 or TRBV12-4 and TRBJ1-2, with a tentative D call TRBD1 (5 bases). The CDR3 is 12 amino acids. Trimming shortened V by 4 bases and J by 5 bases, and 8 bases separated the two germline ends. This CDR3 reads CASSSTVYGYTF. CDR3 DNA sequence: TGTGCCAGCAGTTCGACAGTATATGGCTACACCTTC.

This clonotype has a count of ten or more. The V call is TRBV6-2 or TRBV6-3, the J call TRBJ2-7; D unresolved. The germline V and J ends were trimmed by 5 bases and 2 bases, with 13 bases remaining between them. This CDR3 is built from 14 residues. The V gene's germline CDR1 is MNHEY and CDR2 SVGEGT. Written as DNA, the CDR3 is TGTGCCAGCAGTCCCCGGACCGACACCTACGAGCAGTACTTC. Translation: CASSPRTDTYEQYF.

This clonotype was observed many times. The chain recombines TRBV7-6 with TRBJ2-2, with D uncertain. V lost 5 bases to trimming and J lost 8 bases, with 12 bases between them. This CDR3 spans 13 amino acids. From germline, CDR1 is SGHVS and CDR2 FNYEAQ. The CDR3 protein is CASSPTAGGELFF. The CDR3 DNA reads as TGTGCCAGCAGCCCTACGGCCGGGGGGGAGCTGTTTTTT. The complete variable domain, with remaining parts taken from reference TRBV7-6 and TRBJ2-2, reads GAGVSQSPRYKVTKRGQDVALRCDPISGHVSLYWYRQALGQGPEFLTYFNYEAQQDKSGLPNDRFSAERPEGSISTLTIQRTEQRDSAMYRCASSPTAGGELFFGEGSRLTVL.

This clonotype appeared a few times. The chain joins TRBV27 to TRBJ1-1; D is uncertain. Per the germline V gene, CDR1 is MNHEY and CDR2 is SMNVEV (reference sequence). The CDR3 totals 15 residues. With 4 bases removed from V and 3 bases from J, the gap between germline ends came to 15 bases. The CDR3 DNA sequence: TGTGCCAGCAGTTATTTAGGACCAAAGGACACTGAAGCTTTCTTT. This encodes CASSYLGPKDTEAFF.

This clonotype was observed at least ten times. This sequence joins TRBV6-5 and TRBJ2-3; TRBD2 is a possible D gene (6 bases). Germline CDR1 MNHEY, CDR2 SVGAGI. V lost 7 bases and J lost 2, with 16 bases in between. This CDR3 is 15 amino acids long. The DNA of the CDR3 is TGTGCCAGCACTAACCTGGCGGGGCCCACAGATACGCAGTATTTT. This gives the protein CASTNLAGPTDTQYF.

A single count supports this clonotype. A much larger clone differs from this one at a single base, so this may be a read error. The rearrangement links TRBV12-3 or TRBV12-4 to TRBJ1-5; D may be TRBD1 (5 bases). V gave up 8 bases and J gave up 4 bases, with 18 bases separating them. This CDR3 is built from 15 residues. The CDR3 sequence is CASGLLPGLNQPQHF. DNA of the CDR3: TGTGCCAGCGGCCTCCTGCCGGGACTAAATCAGCCCCAGCATTTT.

Here the CDR3 DNA reads TGTGCCAGCAGCTTCCAGATTAGCAATCAGCCCCAGCATTTT. The encoded protein is CASSFQISNQPQHF. The chain couples TRBV7-3 to TRBJ1-5; D uncertain. This CDR3 has 14 amino acids. The germline CDR1 and CDR2 sequences are SGHTA and FQGTGA. V gave up 3 bases and J gave up 0 bases, with 6 bases separating them.

The table lists this clonotype with a few counts. Being one base from a much bigger clone, this may be a read error. J is TRBJ1-5 and V is TRBV27; no definite D call. Trimming took 0 bases from V and 9 from J, leaving 9 bases between them. The CDR3 spans 13 residues. Germline CDR1 reads MNHEY; CDR2 reads SMNVEV (reference sequence). CDR3 bases: TGTGCCAGCAGTTTATCGTCGGTCCGGCCCCAGCATTTT. Its translation is CASSLSSVRPQHF.

This clonotype was counted many times. The germline gene is not matched at one end of the junction; a read error may be the cause. The chain has TRBV4-1 and TRBJ1-1; D is perhaps TRBD1 (5 bases). CDR3 length: 12 amino acids. Germline CDR1 MGHRA, CDR2 YSYEKL. The CDR3 nucleotides read TGCGCCAGCGGAGGACCGGGGGTTGAGAGCGCTTTT. Translating gives CASGGPGVESAF.

This clonotype was counted only a few times. This may be a read error, as it is one base from a much larger clone. V and J are TRBV12-3 or TRBV12-4 and TRBJ2-6; D tentatively reads TRBD1 or TRBD2 (5 bases each). The V end was cut by 1 base, the J end by 2 bases, with 12 bases between. CDR3 length: 17 residues. This chain's CDR3 is CASSLGGAGPGANVLTF. Written as DNA, the CDR3 is TGTGCCAGCAGTTTAGGAGGGGCCGGCCCTGGGGCCAACGTCCTGACTTTC.

On this clonotype: This may stem from a read error, because a much larger clone lies one nucleotide away. CDR3 region: CSARDMEGNTIYF. For the CDR3, the DNA is TGCAGTGCTAGAGATATGGAGGGAAACACCATATATTTT. The chain combines TRBV20-1 with TRBJ1-3; no definite D call. This CDR3 has 13 residues. The V gene's germline CDR1 is DFQATT and CDR2 SNEGSKA (reference sequence). V was clipped by 0 bases and J by 4 bases, with 7 bases between them.